This T cell receptor (beta chain) came from a study of blood T cell repertoires in COVID-19. Per the original methods: The assay estimated nucleated cells by amplifying reference gene primers. Clones were sequenced by immunoSEQ multiplex PCR, and TCRdb holds only the in-frame ones, with some missing. V, J and clone size reflect that table, while D and trimming were determined from the DNA. The repertoire holds under 250,000 clones, with approximately 84% as singletons. CDR1 and CDR2 from the germline V gene are SGHRS and YFSETQ. V lost 4 bases, J lost 0 bases, and 6 bases stayed unmatched. The CDR3 contains 16 residues.

Source material: peripheral blood. The receptor comes from a man aged 45-65 years with COVID-19, enrolled during active disease. The chain carries TRBV5-1 and TRBJ2-3, with 9 positions matching TRBD2. This chain's CDR3 is CASSGSGGASTDTQYF. In DNA, the CDR3 is TGCGCCAGCAGCGGTAGCGGGGGTGCTAGCACAGATACGCAGTATTTT.